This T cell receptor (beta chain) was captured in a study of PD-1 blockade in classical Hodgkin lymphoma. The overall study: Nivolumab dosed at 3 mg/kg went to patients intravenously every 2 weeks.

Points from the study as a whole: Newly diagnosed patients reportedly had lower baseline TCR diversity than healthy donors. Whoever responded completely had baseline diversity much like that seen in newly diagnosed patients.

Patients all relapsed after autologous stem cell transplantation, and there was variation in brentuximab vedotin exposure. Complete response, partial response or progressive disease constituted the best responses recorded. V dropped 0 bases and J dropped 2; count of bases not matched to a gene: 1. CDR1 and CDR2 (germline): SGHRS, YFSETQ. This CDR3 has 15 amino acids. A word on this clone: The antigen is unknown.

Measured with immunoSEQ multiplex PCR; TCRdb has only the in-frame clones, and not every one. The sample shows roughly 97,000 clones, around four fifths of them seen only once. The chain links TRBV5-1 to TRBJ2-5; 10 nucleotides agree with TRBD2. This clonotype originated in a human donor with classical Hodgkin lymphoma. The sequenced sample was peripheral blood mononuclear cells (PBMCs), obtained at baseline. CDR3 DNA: TGCGCCAGCAGCTTGGCAGCGGGAGGGCAAGAGACCCAGTACTTC. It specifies CASSLAAGGQETQYF.